Presented here are 11 T cell receptor beta chains from one specimen sequenced in a study of OX40 agonist ivuxolimab in advanced cancers. Sequencing was performed with immunoSEQ multiplex PCR; in TCRdb, only in-frame clones are kept and a portion is missing. The table includes over 60,000 clones, roughly nine tenths detected once. The starting material was CD4+ or CD8+ T cells sorted from blood, obtained in a trial of the OX40 agonist ivuxolimab. The receptors shown here come from an adult with an advanced solid tumor such as melanoma, head and neck, liver or kidney cancer.

V gene TRBV18 combines with J gene TRBJ2-7; 10 bases line up with TRBD1. The CDR3 runs 14 residues. Germline values: CDR1 KGHSH, CDR2 LQKENI. J gave up 4 bases and V 1 base, and 1 base lay outside the gene matches. The CDR3, as DNA: TGTGCCAGCTCACCACGACAGGGGGCTTACGAGCAGTACTTC. Protein: CASSPRQGAYEQYF.

This clone was found once. This chain connects TRBV7-6 to TRBJ2-1; the D is unclear. This CDR3 has 15 amino acids. Germline-derived CDR1 and CDR2 are SGHVS and FNYEAQ. Trimming shortened V by 1 base and J by 3 bases, and 10 bases separated the two germline ends. The CDR3 nucleotides are TGTGCCAGCAGCTTAGGAGTCATGTACTACAATGAGCAGTTCTTC. This translates into CASSLGVMYYNEQFF.

The V call is TRBV11-2, the J call TRBJ2-1; 9 bases are shared with TRBD2. The germline CDR1 and CDR2 sequences are SGHAT and FQNNGV. The CDR3 sequence is 16 residues long. J gave up 9 bases and V 0 bases, and 9 bases lay outside the gene matches. The CDR3 nucleotides are TGTGCCAGCAGCTTAGAGACGGCTAGCGGGAATAGTGAGCAGTTCTTC. Translated: CASSLETASGNSEQFF. The full variable domain, its missing parts supplied by reference TRBV11-2 and TRBJ2-1, is EAGVAQSPRYKIIEKRQSVAFWCNPISGHATLYWYQQILGQGPKLLIQFQNNGVVDDSQLPKDRFSAERLKGVDSTLKIQPAKLEDSAVYLCASSLETASGNSEQFFGPGTRLTVL.

The CDR3 nucleotides read TGCGCCAGCAGCCCCAACTACCTGAGCTCCTACGAGCAGTACTTC. Its translation is CASSPNYLSSYEQYF. The chain has TRBV4-3 and TRBJ2-7; D uncertain. The CDR3 sequence is 15 residues long. Germline CDR1 LGHNA, CDR2 YSLEER. V lost 4 bases, J lost 0 bases, and 13 bases lay in between.

This chain links TRBV7-2 with TRBJ2-3; maybe TRBD2 (7 bases). CDR3 length: 15 residues. The germline V and J ends were trimmed by 6 bases and 4 bases, with 17 bases remaining between them. CDR1 and CDR2 from the germline V gene are SGHTA and FQGNSA. DNA of the CDR3: TGTGCCAGCAGAAGGGGGGCGGGAGTAGCAGATACGCAGTATTTT. Its translation is CASRRGAGVADTQYF.

The chain couples TRBV2 to TRBJ2-5; 9 bases are shared with TRBD2. CDR3 length: 15 amino acids. In germline, CDR1 is SNHLY, CDR2 FYNNEI. Trimming removed 5 bases from V and 1 base from J; junction bases left unmatched: 5. The CDR3 coding sequence is TGTGCCAGCAGTCCCCAGACTAGCGGCCAAGAGACCCAGTACTTC. This encodes CASSPQTSGQETQYF.

This clone occurred a few times. The chain employs TRBV7-3 and TRBJ2-1, with D perhaps matching TRBD1 (6 bases). The CDR3 extends over 13 amino acids. V was trimmed by 4 bases and J by 7 bases, leaving 11 bases between them. Germline assignment: CDR1 SGHTA and CDR2 FQGTGA. CDR3 bases: TGTGCCAGCAGCTCGCAACAGGGAAATGAGCAGTTCTTC. It codes for CASSSQQGNEQFF.

Remarks on this clone: This sample includes further DNA sequences coding for the same CDR3. The genes are TRBV28 and TRBJ1-5, with TRBD1 as a possible D gene (5 bases). The CDR3 covers 13 residues. The germline V and J ends were trimmed by 6 bases and 13 bases, with 19 bases remaining between them. Germline CDR1 reads MDHEN; CDR2 reads SYDVKM. CDR3 sequence reads: CASSSGRVRSQHF. The CDR3 nucleotides are TGTGCCAGCAGCTCGGGCAGGGTAAGATCACAGCATTTT.

The V gene is TRBV29-1, the J gene TRBJ2-5, with D maybe TRBD1 (6 bases). This CDR3 is built from 14 residues. The V end was cut by 3 bases, the J end by 5 bases, with 16 bases between. The germline V gene encodes CDR1 SQVTM and CDR2 ANQGSEA. The CDR3 spells CSVDWSGAVETQYF. CDR3 nucleotide sequence: TGCAGCGTTGATTGGTCAGGGGCGGTGGAGACCCAGTACTTC.

The CDR3 here is CAWSFLANTQYF. CDR3 in DNA: TGTGCCTGGAGTTTCCTAGCGAATACGCAGTATTTT. This chain connects TRBV30 to TRBJ2-3; D is perhaps TRBD2 (6 bases). V was pared by 2 bases and J by 7 bases, with 10 bases between. CDR3 length equals 12 residues. CDR1 GTSNPN and CDR2 SVGIG come from the germline V gene (reference sequence).

This clone has a handful of counts. This rearrangement joins TRBV30 to TRBJ1-1, with D unresolved. V gave up 6 bases and J gave up 0 bases, with 11 bases separating them. This CDR3 comprises 13 residues. The germline gives CDR1 GTSNPN, CDR2 SVGIG (reference sequence). The CDR3 reads CACTGPLNTEAFF. DNA of the CDR3: TGTGCCTGCACCGGACCGTTGAACACTGAAGCTTTCTTT.